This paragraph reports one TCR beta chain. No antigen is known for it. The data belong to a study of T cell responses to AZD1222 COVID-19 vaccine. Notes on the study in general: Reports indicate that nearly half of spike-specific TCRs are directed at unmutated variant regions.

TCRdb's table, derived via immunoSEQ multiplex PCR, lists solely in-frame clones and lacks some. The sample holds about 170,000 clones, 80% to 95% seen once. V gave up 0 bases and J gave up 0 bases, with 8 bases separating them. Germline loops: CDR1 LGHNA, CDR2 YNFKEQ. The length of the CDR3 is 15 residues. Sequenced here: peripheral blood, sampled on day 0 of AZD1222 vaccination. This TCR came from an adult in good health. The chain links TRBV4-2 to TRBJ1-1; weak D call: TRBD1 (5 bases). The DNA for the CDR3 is TGTGCCAGCAGCCAAGAGGGGGATCTGAACACTGAAGCTTTCTTT. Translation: CASSQEGDLNTEAFF.